This T cell receptor (beta chain) comes out of a study of CD8 T cells in ankylosing spondylitis. With regard to this clonotype: Its target is unknown.

Points from the study as a whole: Previously reported in reactive arthritis synovial fluid and blood were some of the motif variants.

MiXCR was run by TCRdb on the 5' RACE reads, yielding one entry per CDR3 protein. The data contain 250,000 to 350,000 distinct CDR3 sequences, about 20% of them singletons. Germline CDR1 MNHNY, CDR2 SVGAGI (reference sequence). The CDR3 sequence is 12 residues long. V was pared by 3 bases and J by 8 bases, with 1 base of the junction left unmatched. V usage is TRBV6-6 and J usage is TRBJ2-4; the match to TRBD1 covers 7 bases. This TCR derives from a male donor with ankylosing spondylitis or in good health (not recorded which). The sequenced sample consisted of blood, either unsorted or a sorted T cell fraction (not recorded which). The CDR3 DNA is TGTGCCAGCAGTTATCAGGGGGACATTCAGTACTTC. Encoded protein: CASSYQGDIQYF.